The 20 T cell receptor beta chains given below trace back to one sample, sequenced in a study of cytomegalovirus exposure and HLA in healthy donors (dated by TCRdb to 2016 to 2017). The receptor library was made with the immunoSEQ multiplex PCR assay. A mixture of 60 forward primers for TCR Vbeta segments and 13 reverse primers for TCR Jbeta segments was used in the multiplex PCR. TCRdb carries this immuneACCESS record with in-frame sequences only. Its versions omit some clonotypes, under half of them owing to an unresolved V gene in the studies checked, with the rest unexplained. For this sample there are around 140,000 clones; 77% appear just once. The ten most abundant clones make up 0.75% to 0.95% of the sample. Sequencing input: PBMCs. The receptor source for this set is a woman aged 55-69 years in good health and CMV-seronegative.

CDR3 coding DNA: TGTGCCAGCAGCCCTACGACAGGGCCCACAGATACGCAGTATTTT. Its translation is CASSPTTGPTDTQYF. The chain couples TRBV7-3 to TRBJ2-3; 7 bases align to TRBD1. The CDR3 covers 15 residues. Unmatched junction bases numbered 7, after V lost 5 bases and J lost 2 bases. CDR1 SGHTA and CDR2 FQGTGA come from the germline V gene.

V gene TRBV28 combines with J gene TRBJ2-7; D is possibly TRBD2 (5 bases). Trimming stripped 5 bases from V and 5 bases from J, with 13 bases between. Per germline, CDR1 MDHEN and CDR2 SYDVKM. The CDR3 sequence is 13 residues long. The CDR3 nucleotides read TGTGCCAGCAGTCACGTACTAGTCCACGAGCAGTACTTC. Its protein product is CASSHVLVHEQYF.

The J gene is TRBJ2-7, the V gene TRBV2; D perhaps matches TRBD2 (6 bases). CDR1 and CDR2 (germline): SNHLY, FYNNEI. CDR3 size: 14 residues. V was trimmed by 7 bases and J by 3 bases, leaving 16 bases between them. This CDR3 reads CASTRENGVYEQYF. CDR3 nucleotides: TGTGCCAGCACACGGGAGAACGGAGTCTACGAGCAGTACTTC. The whole variable domain, remainder taken from reference TRBV2 and TRBJ2-7, is EPEVTQTPSHQVTQMGQEVILRCVPISNHLYFYWYRQILGQKVEFLVSFYNNEISEKSEIFDDQFSVERPDGSNFTLKIRSTKLEDSAMYFCASTRENGVYEQYFGPGTRLTVT.

The CDR3 loop is CATSRDRGYLSYEQYF. The CDR3 DNA sequence: TGTGCCACCAGCAGAGATCGGGGGTACCTCTCCTACGAGCAGTACTTC. V gene TRBV15 combines with J gene TRBJ2-7; maybe TRBD2 (6 bases). V was clipped by 0 bases and J by 0 bases, with 12 bases between them. Germline V gene sequence: CDR1 LNHNV, CDR2 YYDKDF (reference sequence). The CDR3 has 16 amino acids.

This clone has only a few counts. This chain joins TRBV10-1 and TRBJ1-2, with a tentative D call TRBD1 (5 bases). There are 15 residues in the CDR3. V was pared by 1 base and J by 7 bases, with 16 bases between. Germline V gene lookup returns CDR1 WNHNN and CDR2 SYGVQD (reference sequence). The CDR3 DNA reads as TGCGCCAGCAGTGAGTGGGCAGGGCGTTTTTCTGGCTACACCTTC. Translating gives CASSEWAGRFSGYTF.

The chain recombines TRBV7-9 with TRBJ2-1; TRBD2 aligns across 8 bases. The V segment lost 3 bases and the J segment 4 bases; nucleotides outside the gene matches: 2. Germline V gives CDR1 SEHNR, CDR2 FQNEAQ (reference sequence). This CDR3 is built from 14 residues. This CDR3 is CASSLEREYNEQFF. In DNA form, the CDR3 reads TGTGCCAGCAGCTTGGAGCGGGAGTACAATGAGCAGTTCTTC.

To note about this clone: At one of its ends the junction is not consistent with the germline gene, which may arise from a read error. The chain is built from TRBV6-1 and TRBJ2-5; 7 nucleotides match TRBD2. Germline-derived CDR1 and CDR2 are MNHNS and SASEGT. The CDR3 has 14 residues. This chain's CDR3 is CAADPGGTQEAQYF. The CDR3 DNA follows: TGTGCCGCCGACCCCGGGGGGACTCAAGAGGCCCAGTACTTC.

The chain uses TRBV19 and TRBJ1-5; perhaps TRBD1 as D (5 bases). Per the germline V gene, CDR1 is LNHDA and CDR2 is SQIVND (reference sequence). The CDR3 is 12 residues long. Trimming took 5 bases from V and 6 from J, leaving 8 bases between them. CDR3 DNA sequence: TGTGCCAGTAGTCTCCAGGGTCAGCCCCAGCATTTT. Translated: CASSLQGQPQHF.

In its sample, this clone was seen once. Here the CDR3 reads CASSRTSGYTGELFF. CDR3 nucleotide sequence: TGTGCCAGCAGCCGAACTAGCGGTTACACCGGGGAGCTGTTTTTT. The chain recombines TRBV11-2 with TRBJ2-2, with 8 positions matching TRBD2. The V gene's germline CDR1 is SGHAT and CDR2 FQNNGV. The CDR3 is made up of 15 amino acids. V lost 5 bases to trimming and J lost 3 bases; unmatched junction nucleotides: 5.

The V call is TRBV5-1, the J call TRBJ2-3; D is unresolved. The V and J ends lost 0 bases and 3 bases respectively, with 5 bases between them. CDR1 is SGHRS, CDR2 YFSETQ, per germline. CDR3 length: 13 residues. DNA for the CDR3: TGCGCCAGCAGCTTGGCCCCGACAGATACGCAGTATTTT. This translates into CASSLAPTDTQYF.

The V call is TRBV7-6, the J call TRBJ2-2; TRBD1 is a possible D gene (6 bases). Trimming removed 7 bases from V and 7 bases from J, with 13 bases in between. The CDR3 has 13 amino acids. CDR1 is SGHVS, CDR2 FNYEAQ, per germline. This CDR3 is CASKGVTVGELFF. CDR3 DNA sequence: TGTGCCAGCAAGGGGGTGACAGTCGGGGAGCTGTTTTTT. The variable domain in full, with the rest retrieved from reference TRBV7-6 and TRBJ2-2, is GAGVSQSPRYKVTKRGQDVALRCDPISGHVSLYWYRQALGQGPEFLTYFNYEAQQDKSGLPNDRFSAERPEGSISTLTIQRTEQRDSAMYRCASKGVTVGELFFGEGSRLTVL.

The chain recombines TRBV6-1 with TRBJ2-5; 11 bases are a match to TRBD2. Germline V CDR1 and CDR2: MNHNS, SASEGT. The CDR3 consists of 15 residues. V shed 6 bases, J shed 2 bases, and the junction held 5 bases outside the gene matches. In DNA form, the CDR3 reads TGTGCCAGCAGGGTGACTAGCGGGGTACAAGAGACCCAGTACTTC. Protein: CASRVTSGVQETQYF.

The chain links TRBV28 to TRBJ1-5, with 10 bases aligning to TRBD1. The V gene's germline CDR1 is MDHEN and CDR2 SYDVKM. The V gene end was trimmed by 9 bases and the J gene end by 2 bases; junction bases not matched to a gene: 7. CDR3 length: 15 residues. Written as DNA, the CDR3 is TGTGCCAGTATATTCGGGACAGGGGGCAATCAGCCCCAGCATTTT. It translates to CASIFGTGGNQPQHF. Full variable domain (missing parts from reference TRBV28 and TRBJ1-5): DVKVTQSSRYLVKRTGEKVFLECVQDMDHENMFWYRQDPGLGLRLIYFSYDVKMKEKGDIPEGYSVSREKKERFSLILESASTNQTSMYLCASIFGTGGNQPQHFGDGTRLSIL.

The chain is built from TRBV19 and TRBJ1-4, with 7 bases fitting TRBD1. V lost 4 bases, J lost 5 bases, and 4 bases stayed unmatched. From germline, CDR1 is LNHDA and CDR2 SQIVND (reference sequence). The CDR3 covers 14 residues. The CDR3 nucleotides read TGTGCCAGTAGTACGGGACAGCCCAATGAAAAACTGTTTTTT. As protein: CASSTGQPNEKLFF.

This clone appeared once. This rearrangement joins TRBV5-1 to TRBJ2-7, with D possibly TRBD1 on 6 matching bases. This CDR3 spans 14 amino acids. Trimming left V 4 bases short and J 2 bases short, with 13 bases between. In germline, CDR1 is SGHRS, CDR2 YFSETQ. CDR3 nucleotides: TGCGCCAGCAGCCAACAACAGGGAACCTACGAGCAGTACTTC. Translation: CASSQQQGTYEQYF. Based on the CDR3 plus reference TRBV5-1 and TRBJ2-7, the full variable domain is KAGVTQTPRYLIKTRGQQVTLSCSPISGHRSVSWYQQTPGQGLQFLFEYFSETQRNKGNFPGRFSGRQFSNSRSEMNVSTLELGDSALYLCASSQQQGTYEQYFGPGTRLTVT.

The chain carries TRBV5-4 and TRBJ2-3; 9 positions agree with TRBD2. From germline, CDR1 is SGHNT and CDR2 YYREEE (reference sequence). The CDR3 runs 19 residues. V dropped 0 bases and J dropped 3; count of bases not matched to a gene: 14. Here the CDR3 reads CASSLGGGGAVWGTDTQYF. The CDR3 DNA sequence: TGTGCCAGCAGCTTGGGTGGCGGGGGGGCGGTTTGGGGAACAGATACGCAGTATTTT.

This chain uses TRBV11-2 with TRBJ2-1; 11 nucleotides align to TRBD2. V lost 2 bases and J lost 0; bases outside the gene matches: 9. Germline loops: CDR1 SGHAT, CDR2 FQNNGV. The CDR3 is made up of 19 amino acids. In nucleotides, the CDR3 is TGTGCCAGCAGCTTAAGGCTAGCGGGGGGATGGAGCTCCTACAATGAGCAGTTCTTC. As protein: CASSLRLAGGWSSYNEQFF.

V and J are TRBV25-1 and TRBJ2-3, with D perhaps matching TRBD2 (6 bases). This CDR3 has 15 amino acids. V gave up 6 bases and J gave up 2 bases, with 15 bases separating them. Germline V gene lookup returns CDR1 MGHDK and CDR2 SYGVNS. The DNA for the CDR3 is TGTGCCAGCAGATCCTCGGGGGTCATCACAGATACGCAGTATTTT. Its protein product is CASRSSGVITDTQYF.

The gene calls are TRBV7-9 and TRBJ1-1; D is perhaps TRBD1 (6 bases). Trimming shortened V by 5 bases and J by 5 bases, and 18 bases separated the two germline ends. The CDR3 covers 15 residues. Germline CDR1 reads SEHNR; CDR2 reads FQNEAQ (reference sequence). The CDR3 sequence is CASSRGARGITEAFF. CDR3 nucleotides: TGTGCCAGCAGCCGGGGGGCCAGGGGAATTACTGAAGCTTTCTTT.

The chain has TRBV7-6 and TRBJ2-1; D call uncertain. This CDR3 comprises 13 residues. Germline V gene lookup returns CDR1 SGHVS and CDR2 FNYEAQ. The ends were cut back, 5 bases at V and 1 base at J, with 6 bases in the middle. The DNA of the CDR3 is TGTGCCAGCAGCAGAGAATCCTACAATGAGCAGTTCTTC. This sequence encodes CASSRESYNEQFF.